A selection of T cell receptor beta chains follows, all from one sample in a study of OX40 agonist ivuxolimab in advanced cancers. TCRdb's table, derived via immunoSEQ multiplex PCR, lists solely in-frame clones and lacks some. Here the sample spans tens of thousands of clones, over 60% being singletons. Sequenced material: CD4+ or CD8+ T cells sorted from blood, taken in a trial of the OX40 agonist ivuxolimab. These receptors originate from an adult with an advanced solid tumor such as melanoma, head and neck, liver or kidney cancer. Both conserved end residues are part of each CDR3. A D gene is named only where the DNA matches it firmly. Clone size, where shown, is once, few, many, or a class for clones that have expanded.

d_call clone_size j_call v_call cdr3_nt cdr3_aa
NA NA TRBJ1-2 TRBV6-5 TGTGCCAGCAGCCCGGGACAAAACTATGGCTACACCTTC CASSPGQNYGYTF
NA NA TRBJ1-2 TRBV5-6 TGTGCCAGCAGCTTCCGATCTAGGACGGGGTTCTTCGGTAACTATGGCTACACCTTC CASSFRSRTGFFGNYGYTF
NA few TRBJ2-2 TRBV4-2 TGTGCCAGCAGCCAAGTTCAGGGAGTAATTACCGGGGAGCTGTTTTTT CASSQVQGVITGELFF
TRBD1 NA TRBJ1-1 TRBV5-1 TGCGCCAGCAGCCCAGGACAGGCGAACACTGAAGCTTTCTTT CASSPGQANTEAFF
NA NA TRBJ1-3 TRBV19 TGTGCCAGTAGTATGGGGAGATTAATCGCCTCTGGAAACACCATATATTTT CASSMGRLIASGNTIYF
NA NA TRBJ1-1 TRBV7-6 TGTGCCAGCAGCTTAGCGGGATGGAGGGACTTGAACACTGAAGCTTTCTTT CASSLAGWRDLNTEAFF
NA NA TRBJ2-5 TRBV14 TGTGCCAGCAGCCAAGCCCCGCGAGAGACCCAGTACTTC CASSQAPRETQYF
NA NA TRBJ2-5 TRBV10-3 TGTGCCATCGGTGGCAACTTACAAGAGACCCAGTACTTC CAIGGNLQETQYF
NA NA TRBJ2-3 TRBV27 TGTGCCAGCAGTCCAATTCGAGCCACAGATACGCAGTATTTT CASSPIRATDTQYF
TRBD2 NA TRBJ2-7 TRBV5-5 TGTGCCAGCAGGTTGACGCTAGCGGGAACCTACGAGCAGTACTTC CASRLTLAGTYEQYF
NA NA TRBJ2-1 TRBV7-2 TGTGCCAGCAGCGGAGGGATTGGTTACAATGAGCAGTTCTTC CASSGGIGYNEQFF
TRBD1 few TRBJ1-2 TRBV19 TGTGCCAGTAGCCGGACAGGGAGGGAGCTCTATGGCTACACCTTC CASSRTGRELYGYTF
NA NA TRBJ2-5 TRBV20-1 TGCAGTGCTCCTAGCCCGGAGACCCAGTACTTC CSAPSPETQYF
NA NA TRBJ1-1 TRBV9 TGTGCCAGCAGCGCCCCGGAAAACACTGAAGCTTTCTTT CASSAPENTEAFF
NA few TRBJ2-2 TRBV6-5 TGTGCCAGCAGTTCTCCAGGATCCCACACCGGGGAGCTGTTTTTT CASSSPGSHTGELFF
NA NA TRBJ2-7 TRBV10-2 TGCGCCAGCAGATCAGGCTACGAGCAGTACTTC CASRSGYEQYF
NA NA TRBJ2-3 TRBV28 TGTGCCAGCAGTGGGGCGGGCCTAAGAGACACAGATACGCAGTATTTT CASSGAGLRDTDTQYF
NA NA TRBJ1-2 TRBV6-6 TGTGCCAGCAGTTATAAGTCGGGACACTTAAGCTATGGCTACACCTTC CASSYKSGHLSYGYTF
NA few TRBJ2-2 TRBV5-1 TGCGCCAGCAGGGAGGGGGCCACGAACACCGGGGAGCTGTTTTTT CASREGATNTGELFF
NA NA TRBJ1-1 TRBV4-2 TGTGCCAGCAGCTTGTACGCTGTGAACACTGAAGCTTTCTTT CASSLYAVNTEAFF
TRBD1 NA TRBJ1-4 TRBV18 TGTGCCAGCTCACCACTGGGACAGGGTGCTTGGACTAATGAAAAACTGTTTTTT CASSPLGQGAWTNEKLFF
TRBD1 NA TRBJ1-1 TRBV10-3 TGTGCCATCAGGAATCGACAGGGAATCCTGAACACTGAAGCTTTCTTT CAIRNRQGILNTEAFF
NA NA TRBJ2-5 TRBV7-9 TGTGCCAGCAGCCCTAGAGGGGGGAGTTTACAAGAGACCCAGTACTTC CASSPRGGSLQETQYF
NA medium-sized TRBJ2-1 TRBV7-2 TGTGCCAGCAGCTTAGTCGGGATATCAGGAAACAATGAGCAGTTCTTC CASSLVGISGNNEQFF
TRBD2 NA TRBJ2-1 TRBV12-5 TGTGCTAGTGGTTTGTCGGGGGGAATTCTTGATGAGCAGTTCTTC CASGLSGGILDEQFF
NA NA TRBJ2-3 TRBV28 TGTGCCAGCAGTTTGGCCGGGTTTAGCACAGATACGCAGTATTTT CASSLAGFSTDTQYF
NA NA TRBJ1-4 TRBV30 TGTGCCTGGAGTGTGGGGGTTCGGGAAAAACTGTTTTTT CAWSVGVREKLFF
NA NA TRBJ1-2 TRBV28 TGTGCCAGCGGGGAGGGAAGGATTGGCTACACCTTC CASGEGRIGYTF
TRBD1 few TRBJ1-6 TRBV19 TGTGCCAGTAGGGGACAGGGTCAAGGATCACCCCTCCACTTT CASRGQGQGSPLHF
NA NA TRBJ1-2 TRBV6-5 TGTGCCAGCAGTTACGACAGGACCATTTATGGCTACACCTTC CASSYDRTIYGYTF
TRBD2 NA TRBJ2-1 TRBV7-3 TGTGCCAGCAGCTACCTTGGACTAGCGGGAGGGCCGTACAATGAGCAGTTCTTC CASSYLGLAGGPYNEQFF
NA NA TRBJ2-3 TRBV5-1 TGCGCCAGCAGCTTGGACGGACAGCGCACAGATACGCAGTATTTT CASSLDGQRTDTQYF
NA NA TRBJ2-7 TRBV5-1 TGCGCCAGCAGCTTGTCCCCCTTGGGGCAGGTCTACGAGCAGTACTTC CASSLSPLGQVYEQYF
NA NA TRBJ1-4 TRBV7-6 TGTGCCAGCAGCCCCGGACTCCTCTTGGGAAAACTGTTTTTT CASSPGLLLGKLFF
NA NA TRBJ2-7 TRBV7-9 TGTGCCAGCAGCTTTCTGGGGGCCTACGAGCAGTACTTC CASSFLGAYEQYF
NA NA TRBJ2-7 TRBV7-3 TGTGCCAGCAGCCTAAGAGGTCCATCCGAGCAGTACTTC CASSLRGPSEQYF
NA NA TRBJ1-3 TRBV6-5 TGTGCCAGCAGACCGAGGGCAGATGGAAACACCATATATTTT CASRPRADGNTIYF
NA NA TRBJ1-1 TRBV27 TGTGCCAGCTGGGCGGTGGGGAACACTGAAGCTTTCTTT CASWAVGNTEAFF
NA NA TRBJ1-1 TRBV11-2 TGTGCCAGCAGCTTTAGGGTGCAGGGGCGAGGACCATTGAACACTGAAGCCTTCTTT CASSFRVQGRGPLNTEAFF
TRBD2 NA TRBJ2-2 TRBV7-9 TGTGCCAGCAGCTCCCCGGTATCGGGGGGGAACACCGGGGAGCTGTTTTTT CASSSPVSGGNTGELFF
NA NA TRBJ1-2 TRBV5-4 TGTGCCAGCAGCCAGGACAGCCTCTATGGCTACACCTTC CASSQDSLYGYTF
NA NA TRBJ2-3 TRBV11-2 TGTGCCAGCAGCTTAGATCCTTTCACAGATACGCAGTATTTT CASSLDPFTDTQYF
NA medium-sized TRBJ1-5 TRBV6-1 TGTGCCAGCAGTGAGGGGGGGAGAGATCAGCCCCAGCATTTT CASSEGGRDQPQHF
NA NA TRBJ1-1 TRBV7-9 TGTGCCAGCAGCTTTTCGGGTTACCGGAGGGGGGAGACTGAAGCTTTCTTT CASSFSGYRRGETEAFF
NA once TRBJ1-1 TRBV5-1 TGCGCCAGCAGCTTGGATCAGGGTTGGAGCACTGAAGCTTTCTTT CASSLDQGWSTEAFF
NA NA TRBJ1-1 TRBV6-1 TGTGCCAGCAGGACAAACGGGGACACTGAAGCTTTCTTT CASRTNGDTEAFF
TRBD2 NA TRBJ2-4 TRBV11-3 TGTGCCAGCAGCAGCGGGGCCTCATTAGCCAAAAACATTCAGTACTTC CASSSGASLAKNIQYF
TRBD1 NA TRBJ1-2 TRBV11-2 TGTGCCAGCAGCGGGCAGGGACAGGGTGGCTACACCTTC CASSGQGQGGYTF
NA NA TRBJ2-7 TRBV9 TGTGCCAGCAGCGTAGATGGGGATATTGTCTACGAGCAGTACTTC CASSVDGDIVYEQYF
TRBD1 NA TRBJ1-2 TRBV6-1 TGTGCCAGCTCTGACAGGGGCTGGGGCTACACCTTC CASSDRGWGYTF
NA NA TRBJ2-7 TRBV11-2 TGTGCCAGCAGCTTCGCGGAGGGATTATACGAGCAGTACTTC CASSFAEGLYEQYF
NA NA TRBJ1-2 TRBV18 TGTGCCAGCTCACCTGGGATAGACGATGGCTACACCTTC CASSPGIDDGYTF
NA NA TRBJ1-5 TRBV19 TGTGCCAGTAGTATGCTAAGGGAAGGAAATAGCAATCAGCCCCAGCATTTT CASSMLREGNSNQPQHF